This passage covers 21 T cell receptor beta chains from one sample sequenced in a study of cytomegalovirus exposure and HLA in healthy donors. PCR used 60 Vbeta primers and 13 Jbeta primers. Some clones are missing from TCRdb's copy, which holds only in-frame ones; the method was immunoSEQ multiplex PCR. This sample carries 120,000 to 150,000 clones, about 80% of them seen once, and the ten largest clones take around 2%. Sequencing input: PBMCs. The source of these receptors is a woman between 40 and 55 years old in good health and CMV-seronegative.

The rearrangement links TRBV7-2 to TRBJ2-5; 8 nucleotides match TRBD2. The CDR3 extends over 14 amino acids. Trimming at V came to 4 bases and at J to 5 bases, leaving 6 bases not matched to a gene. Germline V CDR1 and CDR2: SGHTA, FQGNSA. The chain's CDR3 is CASSSGLDGETQYF. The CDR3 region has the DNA TGTGCCAGCAGCTCGGGACTAGATGGGGAGACCCAGTACTTC.

The CDR3 is CASTPSGEQFF. CDR3 DNA: TGTGCCAGCACCCCGAGCGGCGAGCAGTTCTTC. This chain joins TRBV7-9 and TRBJ2-1; maybe TRBD2 (5 bases). Germline lookup yields CDR1 SEHNR and CDR2 FQNEAQ (reference sequence). Trimming took 7 bases from V and 10 from J, leaving 11 bases between them. The CDR3 length is 11 residues.

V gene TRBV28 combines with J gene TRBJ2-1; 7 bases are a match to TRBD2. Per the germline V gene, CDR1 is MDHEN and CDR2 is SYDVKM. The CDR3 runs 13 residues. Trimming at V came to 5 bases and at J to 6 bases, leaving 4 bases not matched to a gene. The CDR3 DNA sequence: TGTGCCAGCAGTCCCTGGGAGGGCAATGAGCAGTTCTTC. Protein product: CASSPWEGNEQFF. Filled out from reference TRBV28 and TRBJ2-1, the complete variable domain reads DVKVTQSSRYLVKRTGEKVFLECVQDMDHENMFWYRQDPGLGLRLIYFSYDVKMKEKGDIPEGYSVSREKKERFSLILESASTNQTSMYLCASSPWEGNEQFFGPGTRLTVL.

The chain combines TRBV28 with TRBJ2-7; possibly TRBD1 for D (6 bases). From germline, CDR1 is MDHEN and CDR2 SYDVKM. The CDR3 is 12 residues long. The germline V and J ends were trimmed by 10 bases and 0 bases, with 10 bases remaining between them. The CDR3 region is CATKGDSYEQYF. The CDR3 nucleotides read TGTGCCACCAAGGGGGACTCCTACGAGCAGTACTTC. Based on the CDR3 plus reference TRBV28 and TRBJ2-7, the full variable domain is DVKVTQSSRYLVKRTGEKVFLECVQDMDHENMFWYRQDPGLGLRLIYFSYDVKMKEKGDIPEGYSVSREKKERFSLILESASTNQTSMYLCATKGDSYEQYFGPGTRLTVT.

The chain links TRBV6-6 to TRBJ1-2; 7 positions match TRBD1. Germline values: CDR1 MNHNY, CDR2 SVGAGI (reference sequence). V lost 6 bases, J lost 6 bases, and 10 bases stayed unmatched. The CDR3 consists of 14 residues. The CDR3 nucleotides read TGTGCCAGCAGGCCCCGACAGGGTAGCAATGGCTACACCTTC. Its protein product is CASRPRQGSNGYTF.

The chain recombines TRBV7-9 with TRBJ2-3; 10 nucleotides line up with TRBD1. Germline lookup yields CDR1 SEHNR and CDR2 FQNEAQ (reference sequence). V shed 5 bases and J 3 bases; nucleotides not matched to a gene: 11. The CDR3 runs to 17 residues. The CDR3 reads CASSVYRDRGITDTQYF. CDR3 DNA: TGTGCCAGCAGCGTATACCGGGACAGGGGAATTACAGATACGCAGTATTTT.

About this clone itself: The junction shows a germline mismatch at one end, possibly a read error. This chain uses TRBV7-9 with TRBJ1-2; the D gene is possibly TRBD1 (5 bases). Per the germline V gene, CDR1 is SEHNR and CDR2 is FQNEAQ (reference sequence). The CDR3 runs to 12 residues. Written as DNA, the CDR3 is TGTGCCGGCAGCGCGACAGCCTATGGCTACACCTTC. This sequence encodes CAGSATAYGYTF. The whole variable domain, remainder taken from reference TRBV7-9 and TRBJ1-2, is DTGVSQNPRHKITKRGQNVTFRCDPISEHNRLYWYRQTLGQGPEFLTYFQNEAQLEKSRLLSDRFSAERPKGSFSTLEIQRTEQGDSAMYLCAGSATAYGYTFGSGTRLTVV.

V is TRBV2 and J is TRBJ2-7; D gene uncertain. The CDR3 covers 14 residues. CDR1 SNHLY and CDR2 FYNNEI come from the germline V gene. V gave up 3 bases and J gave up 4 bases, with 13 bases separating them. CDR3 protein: CASSESVWSYEQYF. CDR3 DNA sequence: TGTGCCAGCAGTGAGTCGGTGTGGAGTTACGAGCAGTACTTC. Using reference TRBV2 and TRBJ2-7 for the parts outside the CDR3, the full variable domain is EPEVTQTPSHQVTQMGQEVILRCVPISNHLYFYWYRQILGQKVEFLVSFYNNEISEKSEIFDDQFSVERPDGSNFTLKIRSTKLEDSAMYFCASSESVWSYEQYFGPGTRLTVT.

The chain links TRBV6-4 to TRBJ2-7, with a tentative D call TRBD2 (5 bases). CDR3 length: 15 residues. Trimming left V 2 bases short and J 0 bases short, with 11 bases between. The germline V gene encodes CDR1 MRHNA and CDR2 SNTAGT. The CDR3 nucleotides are TGTGCCAGCAGTGACGCGGGCAAACCCTCCTACGAGCAGTACTTC. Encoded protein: CASSDAGKPSYEQYF.

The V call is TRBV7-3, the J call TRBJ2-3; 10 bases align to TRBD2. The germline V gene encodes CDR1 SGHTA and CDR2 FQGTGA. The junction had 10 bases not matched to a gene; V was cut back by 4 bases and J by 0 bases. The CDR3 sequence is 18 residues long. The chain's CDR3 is CASSSYAIAGGSTDTQYF. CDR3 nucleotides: TGTGCCAGCAGCTCGTACGCAATAGCGGGAGGCAGCACAGATACGCAGTATTTT.

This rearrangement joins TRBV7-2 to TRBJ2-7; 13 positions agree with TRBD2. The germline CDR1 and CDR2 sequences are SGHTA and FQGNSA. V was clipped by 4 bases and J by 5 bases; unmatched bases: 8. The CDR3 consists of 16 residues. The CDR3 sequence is CASSSQLAGGHHEQYF. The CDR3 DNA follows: TGTGCCAGCAGCTCCCAACTAGCGGGAGGGCACCACGAGCAGTACTTC.

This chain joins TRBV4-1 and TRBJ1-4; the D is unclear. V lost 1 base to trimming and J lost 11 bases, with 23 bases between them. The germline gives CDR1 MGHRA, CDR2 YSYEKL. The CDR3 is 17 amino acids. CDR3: CASSQVGKDPGRRKLFF. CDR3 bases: TGCGCCAGCAGCCAAGTTGGAAAGGACCCCGGGAGGCGGAAACTGTTTTTT.

Here the CDR3 DNA reads TGTGCCAGCACCATGACAGTCCCGCGTTCCTATAATTCACCCCTCCACTTT. Translated, it gives CASTMTVPRSYNSPLHF. This chain joins TRBV4-2 and TRBJ1-6; D might be TRBD1 (5 bases). The CDR3 runs 17 residues. V gave up 7 bases and J gave up 1 base, with 17 bases separating them. Germline lookup yields CDR1 LGHNA and CDR2 YNFKEQ.

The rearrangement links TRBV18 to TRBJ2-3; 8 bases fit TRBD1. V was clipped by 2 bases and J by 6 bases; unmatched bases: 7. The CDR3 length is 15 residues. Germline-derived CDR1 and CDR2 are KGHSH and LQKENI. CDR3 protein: CASSPGTGNLDTQYF. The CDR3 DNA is TGTGCCAGCTCACCAGGGACAGGCAATCTTGATACGCAGTATTTT.

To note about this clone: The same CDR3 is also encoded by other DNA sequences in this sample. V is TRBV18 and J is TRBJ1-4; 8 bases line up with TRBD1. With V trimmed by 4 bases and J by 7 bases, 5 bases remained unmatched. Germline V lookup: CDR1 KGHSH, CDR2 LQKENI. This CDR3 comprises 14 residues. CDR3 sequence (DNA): TGTGCCAGCTCACGAGGACAGGGTGGTGAAAAACTGTTTTTT. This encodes CASSRGQGGEKLFF.

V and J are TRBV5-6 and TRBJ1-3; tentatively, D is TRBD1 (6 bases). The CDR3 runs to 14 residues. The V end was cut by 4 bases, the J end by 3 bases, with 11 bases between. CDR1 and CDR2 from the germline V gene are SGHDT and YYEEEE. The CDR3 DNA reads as TGTGCCAGCAGCCAACAGGGTAATGGAAACACCATATATTTT. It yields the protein CASSQQGNGNTIYF.

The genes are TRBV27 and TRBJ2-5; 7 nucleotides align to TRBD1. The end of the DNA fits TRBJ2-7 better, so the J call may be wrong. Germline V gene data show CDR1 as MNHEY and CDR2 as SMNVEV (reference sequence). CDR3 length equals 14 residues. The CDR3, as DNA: TGTGCCAGCGGAGTTCCGGGACAGTACTACGAGCAGTACTTC. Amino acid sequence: CASGVPGQYYEQYF.

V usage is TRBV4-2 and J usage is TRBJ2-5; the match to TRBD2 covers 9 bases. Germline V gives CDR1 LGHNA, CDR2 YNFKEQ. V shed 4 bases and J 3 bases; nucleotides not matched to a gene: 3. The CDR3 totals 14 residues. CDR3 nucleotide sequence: TGTGCCAGCAGCCCGGGACTAGCTGAAGAGACCCAGTACTTC. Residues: CASSPGLAEETQYF.

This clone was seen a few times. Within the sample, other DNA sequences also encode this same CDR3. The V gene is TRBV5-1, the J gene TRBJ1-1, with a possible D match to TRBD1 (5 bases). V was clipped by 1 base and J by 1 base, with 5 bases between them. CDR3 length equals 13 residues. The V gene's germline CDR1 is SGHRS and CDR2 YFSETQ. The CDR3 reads CASSLTGNTEAFF. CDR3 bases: TGCGCCAGCAGCTTGACAGGGAACACTGAAGCTTTCTTT.

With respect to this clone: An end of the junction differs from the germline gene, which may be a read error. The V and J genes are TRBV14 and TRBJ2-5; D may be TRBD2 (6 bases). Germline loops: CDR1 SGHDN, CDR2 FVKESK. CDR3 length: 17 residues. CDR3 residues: CASSQDLVGGEEETQYF. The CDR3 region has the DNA TGTGCCAGCAGCCAAGATCTTGTGGGGGGAGAAGAAGAGACCCAATACTTC.

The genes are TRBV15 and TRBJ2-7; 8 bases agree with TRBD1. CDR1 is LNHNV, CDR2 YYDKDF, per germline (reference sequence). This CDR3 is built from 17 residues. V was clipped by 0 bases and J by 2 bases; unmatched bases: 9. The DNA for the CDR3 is TGTGCCACCAGCAGAGATCTGGGACCAGGGGGCGCCTACGAGCAGTACTTC. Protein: CATSRDLGPGGAYEQYF. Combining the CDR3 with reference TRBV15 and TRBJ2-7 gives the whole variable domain DAMVIQNPRYQVTQFGKPVTLSCSQTLNHNVMYWYQQKSSQAPKLLFHYYDKDFNNEADTPDNFQSRRPNTSFCFLDIRSPGLGDTAMYLCATSRDLGPGGAYEQYFGPGTRLTVT.